A selection of T cell receptor beta chains follows, all from one sample in a study of shared clonotypes between healthy human individuals. TCRdb keeps only in-frame clones here, not all; method: immunoSEQ multiplex PCR. The data show fewer than 3 million clones, around 93% seen once. Sample: naive CD4+ T cells from PBMCs. These TCRs come from a man aged 18 to 30 in good health. Some clones in this sample may be carry-over from other donors' samples. The CDR3 runs from the conserved cysteine through the conserved F or W. Fields, in order: J gene, D gene, V gene, CDR3 DNA, CDR3 protein. D genes are given only for firm matches.

j_gene: TRBJ2-5; d_gene: TRBD1; v_gene: TRBV9; CDR3nt: TGTGCCAGCAGCGTAGGACAGGGAGTGGGGGAGACCCAGTACTTC; CDR3aa: CASSVGQGVGETQYF
j_gene: TRBJ2-2; d_gene: NA; v_gene: TRBV6-1; CDR3nt: TGTGCCAGCCAACGTGAGGCTGGCACCGGGGAGCTGTTTTTT; CDR3aa: CASQREAGTGELFF
j_gene: TRBJ1-1; d_gene: NA; v_gene: TRBV5-5; CDR3nt: TGTGCCAGCACCCCCGCCCGGGGGAGTGGCACTGAAGCTTTCTTT; CDR3aa: CASTPARGSGTEAFF
j_gene: TRBJ2-1; d_gene: NA; v_gene: TRBV28; CDR3nt: TGTGCCAGCAGTTTATCAGGGGGGGCAGGCAATGAGCAGTTCTTC; CDR3aa: CASSLSGGAGNEQFF
j_gene: TRBJ2-2; d_gene: NA; v_gene: TRBV6-4; CDR3nt: TGTGCCAGCAAAACAGGGAGGTCCACCGGGGAGCTGTTTTTT; CDR3aa: CASKTGRSTGELFF
j_gene: TRBJ1-2; d_gene: TRBD1; v_gene: TRBV5-1; CDR3nt: TGCGCCAGCAGCTTGAGGGGACAGGGGGCCGGCTACACCTTC; CDR3aa: CASSLRGQGAGYTF
j_gene: TRBJ1-4; d_gene: NA; v_gene: TRBV2; CDR3nt: TGTGCCAGCAGTGAAGCTTTCCAGGGGTTTGAAAAACTGTTTTTT; CDR3aa: CASSEAFQGFEKLFF
j_gene: TRBJ2-2; d_gene: NA; v_gene: TRBV2; CDR3nt: TGTGCCAGCGGACGGGACTTCAGCACCGGGGAGCTGTTTTTT; CDR3aa: CASGRDFSTGELFF
j_gene: TRBJ2-1; d_gene: TRBD1; v_gene: TRBV7-3; CDR3nt: TGTGCCAGCAGCTTAACGAGGGACAGGGGTGACAATGAGCAGTTCTTC; CDR3aa: CASSLTRDRGDNEQFF
j_gene: TRBJ1-1; d_gene: NA; v_gene: TRBV14; CDR3nt: TGTGCCAGCACTCCGCCGGGGCGGAGGGACACTGAAGCTTTCTTT; CDR3aa: CASTPPGRRDTEAFF
j_gene: TRBJ2-5; d_gene: NA; v_gene: TRBV11-2; CDR3nt: TGTGCCAGCAGTTCCCCAGGGTTCGGGCAAGAGACCCAGTACTTC; CDR3aa: CASSSPGFGQETQYF